This T cell receptor beta chain was captured by sequencing in a study of blood T cell repertoires in COVID-19. Overall study: Specimens from acute and convalescent COVID-19 originated in the United States, Italy and Spain. PBMCs, B-cell-depleted T cells, or T cells were the source of the cDNA or gDNA that made up the material.

CDR1 is SEHNR and CDR2 is FQNEAQ in the germline V gene (reference sequence). The CDR3 totals 17 residues. V was pared by 1 base and J by 5 bases, with 10 bases of the junction left unmatched. Methods used by the authors: Scientists estimated how many nucleated cells there were by amplifying reference gene primers. Only in-frame clones appear in the TCRdb table, and some are missing; sequencing was by immunoSEQ multiplex PCR. The DNA was the basis for D and trimming; V, J and clone size are from that table. The top ten clones hold about 20% of a sample with 180,000 or so clones, more than 75% of them seen once. One Seattle source followed patients from active infection through their disease course.

Sample: peripheral blood. This chain joins TRBV7-9 and TRBJ1-4; 7 bases are a match to TRBD1. The source is an older person with COVID-19, enrolled during active disease. The CDR3 region is CASSLVVGDRRNEKLFF. The CDR3 nucleotides are TGTGCCAGCAGCTTAGTAGTTGGGGACAGACGAAATGAAAAACTGTTTTTT. The complete variable domain, with remaining parts taken from reference TRBV7-9 and TRBJ1-4, reads DTGVSQNPRHKITKRGQNVTFRCDPISEHNRLYWYRQTLGQGPEFLTYFQNEAQLEKSRLLSDRFSAERPKGSFSTLEIQRTEQGDSAMYLCASSLVVGDRRNEKLFFGSGTQLSVL.